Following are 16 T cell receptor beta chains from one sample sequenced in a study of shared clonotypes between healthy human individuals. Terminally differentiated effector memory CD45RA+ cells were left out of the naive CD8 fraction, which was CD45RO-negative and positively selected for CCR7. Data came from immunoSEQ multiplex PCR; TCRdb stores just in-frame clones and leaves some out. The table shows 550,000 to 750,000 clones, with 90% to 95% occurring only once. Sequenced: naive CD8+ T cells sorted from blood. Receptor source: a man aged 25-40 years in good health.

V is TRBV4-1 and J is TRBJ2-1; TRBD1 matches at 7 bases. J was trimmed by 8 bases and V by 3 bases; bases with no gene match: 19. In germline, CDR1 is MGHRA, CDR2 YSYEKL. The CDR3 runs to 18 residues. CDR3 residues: CASSQPIGQVQSPDEQFF. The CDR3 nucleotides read TGCGCCAGCAGCCAGCCCATTGGACAGGTCCAGAGCCCGGATGAGCAGTTCTTC.

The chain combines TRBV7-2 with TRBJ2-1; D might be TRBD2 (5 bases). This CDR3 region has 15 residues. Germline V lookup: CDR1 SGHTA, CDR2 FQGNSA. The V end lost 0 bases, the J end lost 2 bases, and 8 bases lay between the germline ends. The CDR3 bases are TGTGCCAGCAGCTTAGCGGACTCCGCCTACAATGAGCAGTTCTTC. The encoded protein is CASSLADSAYNEQFF.

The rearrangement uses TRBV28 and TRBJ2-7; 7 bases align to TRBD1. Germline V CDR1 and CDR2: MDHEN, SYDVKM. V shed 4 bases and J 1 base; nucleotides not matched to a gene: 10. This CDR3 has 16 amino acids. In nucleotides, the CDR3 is TGTGCCAGCAGTTCTATCCGGGACAGCGAGTCCTACGAGCAGTACTTC. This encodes CASSSIRDSESYEQYF.

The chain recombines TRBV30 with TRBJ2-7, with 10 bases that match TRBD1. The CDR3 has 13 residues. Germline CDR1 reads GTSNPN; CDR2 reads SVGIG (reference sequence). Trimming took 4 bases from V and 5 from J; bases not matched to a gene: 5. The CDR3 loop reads CAWNPGQGHEQYF. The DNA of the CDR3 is TGTGCCTGGAATCCGGGACAGGGGCACGAGCAGTACTTC.

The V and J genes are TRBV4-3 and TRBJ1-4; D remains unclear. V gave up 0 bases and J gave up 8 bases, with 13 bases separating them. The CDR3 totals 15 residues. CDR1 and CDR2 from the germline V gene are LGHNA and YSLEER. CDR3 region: CASSQDLGFGEKLFF. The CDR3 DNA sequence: TGCGCCAGCAGCCAAGATTTAGGGTTCGGAGAAAAACTGTTTTTT.

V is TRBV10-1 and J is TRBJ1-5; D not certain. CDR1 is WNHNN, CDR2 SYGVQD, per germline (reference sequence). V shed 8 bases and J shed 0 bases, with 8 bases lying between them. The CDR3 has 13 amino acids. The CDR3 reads CASRGGSNQPQHF. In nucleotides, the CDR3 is TGCGCCAGCCGGGGAGGTAGCAATCAGCCCCAGCATTTT.

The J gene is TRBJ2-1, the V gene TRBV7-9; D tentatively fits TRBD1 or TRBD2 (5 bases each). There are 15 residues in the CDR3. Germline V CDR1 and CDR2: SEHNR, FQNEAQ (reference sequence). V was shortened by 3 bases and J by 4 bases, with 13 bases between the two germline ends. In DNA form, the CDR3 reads TGTGCCAGCAGCTTTACCGGGACGGAGTACAATGAGCAGTTCTTC. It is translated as CASSFTGTEYNEQFF.

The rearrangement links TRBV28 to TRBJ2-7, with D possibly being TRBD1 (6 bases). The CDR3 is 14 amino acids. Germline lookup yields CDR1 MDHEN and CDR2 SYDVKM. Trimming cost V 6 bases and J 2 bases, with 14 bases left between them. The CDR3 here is CASRSYRDTYEQYF. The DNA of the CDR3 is TGTGCCAGCAGGAGTTACAGGGACACCTACGAGCAGTACTTC.

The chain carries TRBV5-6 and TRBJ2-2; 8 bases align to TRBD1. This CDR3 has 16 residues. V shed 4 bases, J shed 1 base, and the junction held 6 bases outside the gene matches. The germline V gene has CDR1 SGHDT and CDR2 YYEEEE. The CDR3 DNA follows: TGTGCCAGCAGCATTGACAGGGGCCTGAACACCGGGGAGCTGTTTTTT. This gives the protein CASSIDRGLNTGELFF.

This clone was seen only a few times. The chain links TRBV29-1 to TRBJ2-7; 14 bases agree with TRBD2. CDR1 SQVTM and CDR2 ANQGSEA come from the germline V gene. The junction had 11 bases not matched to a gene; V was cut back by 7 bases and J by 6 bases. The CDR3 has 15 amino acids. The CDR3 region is CSAWGVGLAGVEQYF. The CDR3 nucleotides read TGCAGCGCATGGGGGGTGGGACTAGCGGGAGTCGAGCAGTACTTC.

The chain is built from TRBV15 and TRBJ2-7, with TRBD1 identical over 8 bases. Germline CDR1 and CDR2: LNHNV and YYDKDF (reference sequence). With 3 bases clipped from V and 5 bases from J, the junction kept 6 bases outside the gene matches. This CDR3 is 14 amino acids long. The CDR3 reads CATSSDRGRNEQYF. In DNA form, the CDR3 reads TGTGCCACCAGCAGCGACAGGGGTAGGAACGAGCAGTACTTC. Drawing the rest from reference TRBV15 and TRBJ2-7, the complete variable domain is DAMVIQNPRYQVTQFGKPVTLSCSQTLNHNVMYWYQQKSSQAPKLLFHYYDKDFNNEADTPDNFQSRRPNTSFCFLDIRSPGLGDTAMYLCATSSDRGRNEQYFGPGTRLTVT.

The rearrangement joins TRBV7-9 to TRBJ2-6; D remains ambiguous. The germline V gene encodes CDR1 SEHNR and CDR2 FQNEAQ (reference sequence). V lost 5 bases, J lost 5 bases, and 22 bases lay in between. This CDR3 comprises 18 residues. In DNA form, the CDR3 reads TGTGCCAGCAGCGTTTCACTATCTCGACAAAGTCGGGCCAACGTCCTGACTTTC. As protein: CASSVSLSRQSRANVLTF. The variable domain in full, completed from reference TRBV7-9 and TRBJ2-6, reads DTGVSQNPRHKITKRGQNVTFRCDPISEHNRLYWYRQTLGQGPEFLTYFQNEAQLEKSRLLSDRFSAERPKGSFSTLEIQRTEQGDSAMYLCASSVSLSRQSRANVLTFGAGSRLTVL.

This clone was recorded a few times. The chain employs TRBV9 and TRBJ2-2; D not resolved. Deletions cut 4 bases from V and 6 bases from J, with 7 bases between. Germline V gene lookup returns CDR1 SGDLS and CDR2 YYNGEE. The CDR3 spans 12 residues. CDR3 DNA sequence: TGTGCCAGCAGCCCAGCCCCCGGGGAGCTGTTTTTT. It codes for CASSPAPGELFF.

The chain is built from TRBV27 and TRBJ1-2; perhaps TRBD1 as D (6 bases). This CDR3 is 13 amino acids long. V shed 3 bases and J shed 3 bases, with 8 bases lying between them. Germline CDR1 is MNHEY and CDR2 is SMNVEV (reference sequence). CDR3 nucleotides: TGTGCCAGCAGTTTTCGGACAGACTATGGCTACACCTTC. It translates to CASSFRTDYGYTF.

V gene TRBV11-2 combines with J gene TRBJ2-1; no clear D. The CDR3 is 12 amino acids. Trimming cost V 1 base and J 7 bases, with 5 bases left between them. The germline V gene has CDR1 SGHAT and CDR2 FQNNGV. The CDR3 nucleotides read TGTGCCAGCAGCTTAGTGCCGAATGAGCAGTTCTTC. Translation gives CASSLVPNEQFF.

Here the CDR3 reads CASSYAQVNTEAFF. CDR3 coding DNA: TGTGCCAGCAGTTACGCCCAGGTGAACACTGAAGCTTTCTTT. V gene TRBV6-5 combines with J gene TRBJ1-1; no definite D call. Trimming removed 2 bases from V and 0 bases from J, with 7 bases in between. This CDR3 contains 14 residues. Looked up from germline, CDR1 is MNHEY and CDR2 is SVGAGI.